Below, 11 T cell receptor beta chains from the same sample are listed, as sequenced in a study of T cells in localized non-small cell lung cancer (dated by TCRdb to about 2020). Libraries came from the immunoSEQ multiplex PCR assay. The clones in this table, taken by TCRdb from immuneACCESS, are in-frame only. Not every clone is retained; where verified, under half of the shortfall comes from an unresolved V gene, and the cause of the rest is unknown. This sample is represented by tens of thousands of clones; roughly nine tenths of them were singletons. Together, the top ten hold under 12% of the sample. The specimen was PBMCs, collected before any cancer treatment. These receptors were collected from a woman between 35 and 75 years old with stage II lung adenocarcinoma.

The chain is built from TRBV19 and TRBJ2-2; possibly TRBD1 for D (5 bases). V was clipped by 6 bases and J by 4 bases, with 9 bases between them. CDR3 length: 13 residues. CDR1 and CDR2 (germline): LNHDA, SQIVND (reference sequence). DNA of the CDR3: TGTGCCAGTAGGACAGTATCCACCGGGGAGCTGTTTTTT. This gives the protein CASRTVSTGELFF.

This chain links TRBV6-6 with TRBJ1-5; 11 nucleotides agree with TRBD1. Germline CDR1 is MNHNY and CDR2 is SVGAGI (reference sequence). V was clipped by 8 bases and J by 11 bases; unmatched bases: 11. The CDR3 sequence is 14 residues long. The CDR3 is CASHPDRGRSSQHF. For the CDR3, the DNA is TGTGCCAGCCATCCGGACAGGGGGCGTTCCTCCCAGCATTTT.

V is TRBV7-9 and J is TRBJ2-3, with D possibly being TRBD2 (6 bases). CDR1 SEHNR and CDR2 FQNEAQ come from the germline V gene (reference sequence). There are 12 residues in the CDR3. V was trimmed by 11 bases and J by 2 bases, leaving 11 bases between them. This CDR3 reads CAAGLLTDTQYF. CDR3 sequence (DNA): TGTGCCGCGGGGCTGCTCACAGATACGCAGTATTTT.

The chain recombines TRBV10-2 with TRBJ2-7, with D possibly TRBD1 on 7 matching bases. Trimming took 8 bases from V and 2 from J, leaving 16 bases between them. The CDR3 covers 14 residues. The germline CDR1 and CDR2 sequences are WSHSY and SAAADI. The CDR3 loop reads CASRGTDPPYEQYF. In DNA, the CDR3 is TGCGCCAGCCGCGGGACAGACCCCCCCTACGAGCAGTACTTC.

CDR3: CASSESGDGNTIYF. The CDR3 DNA reads TGTGCCAGCAGTGAATCAGGGGACGGAAACACCATATATTTT. V usage is TRBV6-1 and J usage is TRBJ1-3; D is perhaps TRBD1 (6 bases). The germline V gene has CDR1 MNHNS and CDR2 SASEGT. Trimming left V 2 bases short and J 4 bases short, with 9 bases between. This CDR3 has 14 amino acids.

This clone was detected only once. CDR3 sequence reads: CASSSSILNTEAFF. As DNA, the CDR3 is TGTGCCAGCAGTTCATCGATCCTGAACACTGAAGCTTTCTTT. The gene calls are TRBV6-5 and TRBJ1-1; D unclear. Germline V gene data show CDR1 as MNHEY and CDR2 as SVGAGI. CDR3 length equals 14 residues. V was pared by 4 bases and J by 0 bases, with 9 bases between.

The chain carries TRBV2 and TRBJ1-5; TRBD1 is a possible D gene (5 bases). V was shortened by 4 bases and J by 11 bases, with 21 bases between the two germline ends. The CDR3 has 15 amino acids. Germline V gene sequence: CDR1 SNHLY, CDR2 FYNNEI. As DNA, the CDR3 is TGTGCCAGCAGTGGGGCAGGGTGGGGGGTTTCAGCCCAGCATTTT. Protein: CASSGAGWGVSAQHF.

This clone was observed a handful of times. The V call is TRBV28, the J call TRBJ1-1; D gene ambiguous. The CDR3 consists of 12 residues. Trimming cost V 6 bases and J 7 bases, with 12 bases left between them. Germline loops: CDR1 MDHEN, CDR2 SYDVKM. The CDR3: CASRRRTNEAFF. CDR3 sequence (DNA): TGTGCCAGCAGACGCAGGACTAATGAAGCTTTCTTT.

The V and J genes are TRBV27 and TRBJ2-5; 9 bases align to TRBD2. This CDR3 is built from 17 residues. Germline V gene lookup returns CDR1 MNHEY and CDR2 SMNVEV (reference sequence). The V gene end was trimmed by 3 bases and the J gene end by 5 bases; junction bases not matched to a gene: 13. The CDR3 nucleotides are TGTGCCAGCAGTTTCCGCAGAGTAGCGGGAGTGCGGGAGACCCAGTACTTC. Protein: CASSFRRVAGVRETQYF.

This chain uses TRBV28 with TRBJ1-3; D is unresolved. Trimming removed 3 bases from V and 0 bases from J, with 12 bases in between. CDR3 length: 16 residues. CDR1 and CDR2 from the germline V gene are MDHEN and SYDVKM. DNA of the CDR3: TGTGCCAGCAGTTTGGAGGGCCTTATCTCTGGAAACACCATATATTTT. Its translation is CASSLEGLISGNTIYF.

V usage is TRBV18 and J usage is TRBJ1-2, with TRBD1 identical over 8 bases. This CDR3 region has 17 residues. Per the germline V gene, CDR1 is KGHSH and CDR2 is LQKENI. V gave up 6 bases and J gave up 7 bases; unmatched junction bases: 19. This chain's CDR3 is CASSTTDQGALNSGYTF. CDR3 DNA: TGTGCCAGCTCGACCACGGACCAGGGGGCGCTTAATAGTGGCTACACCTTC.